The TCR beta chain under discussion was sequenced for a study of blood T cells in healthy people across ages. A sample-barcoded 5' primer and a J-beta primer mix were used in a second PCR of roughly 7 to 11 cycles. Any given sample supplied a minimum of 3 million CDR3-containing paired-end reads. TCRdb called the 5' RACE reads again in MiXCR, with one record for every CDR3 protein. The sample has 550,000 to 750,000 distinct CDR3 sequences, about 21% seen once. With respect to this clonotype: A much larger clone differs from this one at a single base, so this may be a read error.

J lost 2 bases, V lost 6 bases, and 3 bases had no gene match. CDR3 length: 14 residues. CDR1 and CDR2 from the germline V gene are MNHNY and SVGAGI (reference sequence). This clonotype was obtained from a man in his 70s in good health. Source material: blood. The rearrangement links TRBV6-6 to TRBJ1-4, with TRBD1 matching over 7 bases. The CDR3 loop is CASRLGQTNEKLFF. In DNA, the CDR3 is TGTGCCAGCAGACTGGGACAGACTAATGAAAAACTGTTTTTT.